This T cell receptor (beta chain) was documented in a study of T cell changes during pregnancy in multiple sclerosis. Some clones are missing from TCRdb's copy, which holds only in-frame ones; the method was immunoSEQ multiplex PCR. The sample holds more than 65,000 clones; approximately 90% are singletons and the top ten take roughly 2.5%. The CDR3 contains 16 residues. The receptor was isolated from a female donor with multiple sclerosis, enrolled in a pregnancy study. The rearrangement uses TRBV21-1 and TRBJ1-1; the DNA was not compared with TRBD1, the D call given in the table. TRBV21-1 constitutes a pseudogene. Here the sequenced sample was peripheral blood, taken in the first trimester of pregnancy. CDR3 protein: CATVVTAAPMNTEAFF. The CDR3 bases are TGTGCCACCGTAGTGACAGCTGCTCCCATGAACACTGAAGCTTTCTTT.